The 30 T cell receptor beta chains presented below share a single source sample, sequenced in a study of blood T cells in healthy people across ages. For the second PCR, which ran for 7 to 11 cycles, a sample-barcoded 5' primer and a J-beta primer mix were used. One entry per CDR3 protein, called by TCRdb with MiXCR from the 5' RACE reads. The data hold some 1.5 million distinct CDR3 sequences, with 25% to 30% observed a single time. Sample: blood. The source is a woman between 25 and 40 years old in good health.

V gene TRBV7-2 combines with J gene TRBJ2-5, with 7 bases identical to TRBD1. Trimming removed 6 bases from V and 4 bases from J; junction bases left unmatched: 5. This CDR3 has 13 residues. Germline V gene data show CDR1 as SGHTA and CDR2 as FQGNSA. CDR3 sequence: CASRSDRAETQYF. The CDR3 DNA sequence: TGTGCCAGCAGATCCGACAGGGCAGAGACCCAGTACTTC. Drawing the rest from reference TRBV7-2 and TRBJ2-5, the complete variable domain is GAGVSQSPSNKVTEKGKDVELRCDPISGHTALYWYRQSLGQGLEFLIYFQGNSAPDKSGLPSDRFSAERTGGSVSTLTIQRTQQEDSAVYLCASRSDRAETQYFGPGTRLLVL.

CDR3 in DNA: TGTGCCACCAGTGATCCGGGACAGGGGATCGGTGAGCAGTTCTTC. This codes for CATSDPGQGIGEQFF. The gene calls are TRBV24-1 and TRBJ2-1; TRBD1 agrees at 10 bases. The CDR3 length is 15 residues. Germline trimming cut 3 bases from V and 9 bases from J; bases unmatched to any gene: 7. Per the germline V gene, CDR1 is KGHDR and CDR2 is SFDVKD.

The chain combines TRBV5-1 with TRBJ2-3; D remains ambiguous. Germline V lookup: CDR1 SGHRS, CDR2 YFSETQ. This CDR3 spans 13 amino acids. Trimming removed 3 bases at V and 6 bases at J, with 11 bases between. CDR3 DNA: TGCGCCAGCAGCTCCCAGCCTAGGGATACGCAGTATTTT. It codes for CASSSQPRDTQYF. Filled out from reference TRBV5-1 and TRBJ2-3, the complete variable domain reads KAGVTQTPRYLIKTRGQQVTLSCSPISGHRSVSWYQQTPGQGLQFLFEYFSETQRNKGNFPGRFSGRQFSNSRSEMNVSTLELGDSALYLCASSSQPRDTQYFGPGTRLTVL.

This clonotype occurred many times. This chain's CDR3 is CSVDVQETQYF. CDR3 nucleotide sequence: TGCAGCGTTGACGTCCAAGAGACCCAGTACTTC. The rearrangement uses TRBV29-1 and TRBJ2-5, with D unresolved. V dropped 3 bases and J dropped 1 base, with 3 bases sitting between them. The CDR3 spans 11 residues. The germline V gene encodes CDR1 SQVTM and CDR2 ANQGSEA.

This clonotype was seen a handful of times. V usage is TRBV7-9 and J usage is TRBJ1-1; weak D call: TRBD1 (5 bases). There are 13 residues in the CDR3. V was clipped by 5 bases and J by 5 bases, with 12 bases between them. Germline V CDR1 and CDR2: SEHNR, FQNEAQ (reference sequence). The CDR3 DNA reads TGTGCCAGCAGCACTACCCGGGGGACTGAAGCTTTCTTT. Its protein product is CASSTTRGTEAFF.

This clonotype was observed at least ten times. The chain couples TRBV20-1 to TRBJ2-1, with D unresolved. V was cut by 5 bases and J by 6 bases, with 14 bases left in between. Germline assignment: CDR1 DFQATT and CDR2 SNEGSKA (reference sequence). CDR3 length equals 13 residues. CDR3 DNA sequence: TGCAGTGCTCCGACCCCGTCGGCCAATGAGCAGTTCTTC. Translating it yields CSAPTPSANEQFF.

The sample holds a few counts of this clonotype. The chain couples TRBV5-1 to TRBJ1-5; TRBD1 agrees at 7 bases. The CDR3 runs to 13 residues. Germline values: CDR1 SGHRS, CDR2 YFSETQ. The ends lost 5 bases at V and 7 bases at J; junction bases unmatched: 6. For the CDR3, the DNA is TGCGCCAGCAGACGCGACAGGGAACAGCCCCAGCATTTT. Amino acid sequence: CASRRDREQPQHF.

This sequence joins TRBV14 and TRBJ2-7; D is perhaps TRBD1 (6 bases). This CDR3 contains 15 residues. Germline loops: CDR1 SGHDN, CDR2 FVKESK. The V gene lost 2 bases and the J gene lost 2 bases, with 13 bases spanning the gap. The CDR3 coding sequence is TGTGCCAGCAGCCAAATAGGGACATTGGCCTACGAGCAGTACTTC. Residues: CASSQIGTLAYEQYF.

The chain employs TRBV9 and TRBJ1-5; a possible D gene is TRBD1 (5 bases). Germline CDR1 and CDR2: SGDLS and YYNGEE. V dropped 0 bases and J dropped 4 bases, with 8 bases sitting between them. The CDR3 consists of 14 residues. The CDR3 region is CASSVGGRNQPQHF. The CDR3 bases are TGTGCCAGCAGCGTAGGGGGCCGTAATCAGCCCCAGCATTTT.

The V call is TRBV6-4, the J call TRBJ2-3, with D unclear. The CDR3 consists of 13 residues. Germline V CDR1 and CDR2: MRHNA, SNTAGT. V shed 2 bases and J shed 6 bases, with 9 bases lying between them. CDR3: CASSDTPGDTQYF. CDR3 bases: TGTGCCAGCAGTGACACCCCTGGGGATACGCAGTATTTT.

A remark on this clonotype: This could be a read error, since a much larger clone is one nucleotide away. The rearrangement uses TRBV7-6 and TRBJ2-7; TRBD2 matches 10 bases. Trimming removed 5 bases from V and 7 bases from J; junction bases left unmatched: 11. Germline V gives CDR1 SGHVS, CDR2 FNYEAQ. The CDR3 loop spans 15 amino acids. CDR3 in DNA: TGTGCCAGCAGCCTAACTAGCGGGGACAACAATGAGCAGTACTTC. Its protein is CASSLTSGDNNEQYF.

This clonotype appeared a few times. The V gene is TRBV11-2, the J gene TRBJ2-3; possible D gene TRBD1, 6 bases. CDR3 length: 16 amino acids. Trimming shortened V by 5 bases and J by 1 base, and 16 bases separated the two germline ends. Germline V gene sequence: CDR1 SGHAT, CDR2 FQNNGV. The CDR3 DNA follows: TGTGCCAGCAGCCATGGGGGCGGAGTTGGCACAGATACGCAGTATTTT. Residues: CASSHGGGVGTDTQYF.

The gene calls are TRBV15 and TRBJ2-2; D is ambiguous. Germline V lookup: CDR1 LNHNV, CDR2 YYDKDF (reference sequence). This CDR3 is built from 11 residues. With 7 bases removed from V and 4 bases from J, the gap between germline ends came to 4 bases. The CDR3 nucleotides read TGTGCCACCACTAGCACCGGGGAGCTGTTTTTT. It codes for CATTSTGELFF.

The table lists this clonotype with a few counts. The CDR3 DNA reads as TGCGCCAGCAGCTCCGGGACTAGCGGGGGACGCACAGATACGCAGTATTTT. Translating gives CASSSGTSGGRTDTQYF. This chain joins TRBV5-1 and TRBJ2-3, with 14 bases that match TRBD2. After removal of 3 bases from V and 1 base from J, the junction contained 4 bases not matched to a gene. This CDR3 has 17 residues. Germline assignment: CDR1 SGHRS and CDR2 YFSETQ.

This clonotype appeared a few times. J is TRBJ2-1 and V is TRBV27; no clear D gene. This CDR3 has 15 residues. The V gene lost 5 bases and the J gene lost 2 bases, with 13 bases spanning the gap. Germline CDR1 MNHEY, CDR2 SMNVEV (reference sequence). CDR3 DNA: TGTGCCAGCAGTATCCGGGCCGGTGCCTACAATGAGCAGTTCTTC. It codes for CASSIRAGAYNEQFF.

This clonotype has ten or more counts. The chain uses TRBV5-1 and TRBJ2-1, with D tentatively TRBD2 (6 bases). Between the trimmed V and J ends, which lost 0 bases and 8 bases, there was a span of 21 bases. Germline loops: CDR1 SGHRS, CDR2 YFSETQ. CDR3 length: 17 residues. The CDR3 nucleotides read TGCGCCAGCAGCTTGGGCCTTGCGCGGGGAGTATTCGATGAGCAGTTCTTC. As protein: CASSLGLARGVFDEQFF.

This clonotype occurred many times. This rearrangement joins TRBV12-3 or TRBV12-4 to TRBJ2-7, with a tentative D call TRBD1 (6 bases). V was cut by 2 bases and J by 2 bases, with 16 bases left in between. The CDR3 sequence is 16 residues long. The CDR3 sequence is CASSLSATGNTYEQYF. In DNA form, the CDR3 reads TGTGCCAGCAGTTTATCAGCGACAGGCAACACCTACGAGCAGTACTTC.

The J gene is TRBJ2-3, the V gene TRBV13, with TRBD2 as a possible D gene (5 bases). Germline values: CDR1 PRHDT, CDR2 FYEKMQ (reference sequence). V was trimmed by 5 bases and J by 2 bases, leaving 11 bases between them. The CDR3 consists of 14 residues. Here the CDR3 DNA reads TGTGCCAGCAGCGCCGGGGTTTCCACAGATACGCAGTATTTT. Protein sequence: CASSAGVSTDTQYF.

This clonotype was detected ten times or more. The V call is TRBV9, the J call TRBJ2-5; TRBD2 matches 8 bases. The germline V gene has CDR1 SGDLS and CDR2 YYNGEE. With 0 bases clipped from V and 2 bases from J, the junction kept 9 bases outside the gene matches. The CDR3 spans 17 residues. The CDR3 DNA sequence: TGTGCCAGCAGCGTAGAGGCGGCGGGGGGTACTCAAGAGACCCAGTACTTC. Encoded protein: CASSVEAAGGTQETQYF. Complete variable domain (other parts from reference TRBV9 and TRBJ2-5): DSGVTQTPKHLITATGQRVTLRCSPRSGDLSVYWYQQSLDQGLQFLIQYYNGEERAKGNILERFSAQQFPDLHSELNLSSLELGDSALYFCASSVEAAGGTQETQYFGPGTRLLVL.

This clonotype came up many times. The V call is TRBV7-2, the J call TRBJ2-5, with 8 bases lining up with TRBD2. The CDR3 contains 15 residues. Germline V lookup: CDR1 SGHTA, CDR2 FQGNSA. V lost 2 bases to trimming and J lost 5 bases; unmatched junction nucleotides: 7. CDR3 in DNA: TGTGCCAGCAGCTTATTAGGGCGGGAGGAGGAGACCCAGTACTTC. Translated: CASSLLGREEETQYF. Drawing the rest from reference TRBV7-2 and TRBJ2-5, the complete variable domain is GAGVSQSPSNKVTEKGKDVELRCDPISGHTALYWYRQSLGQGLEFLIYFQGNSAPDKSGLPSDRFSAERTGGSVSTLTIQRTQQEDSAVYLCASSLLGREEETQYFGPGTRLLVL.

This clonotype was detected many times. The chain combines TRBV6-5 with TRBJ1-2, with 7 bases fitting TRBD1. The V segment lost 0 bases and the J segment 6 bases; nucleotides outside the gene matches: 10. In germline, CDR1 is MNHEY, CDR2 SVGAGI. The CDR3 loop spans 16 amino acids. The chain's CDR3 is CASSYSMAGGADGYTF. The CDR3 DNA is TGTGCCAGCAGTTACTCGATGGCAGGGGGAGCAGATGGCTACACCTTC.

This clonotype was seen many times. The junction differs from germline at one of its ends, possibly a read error. The V call is TRBV12-3 or TRBV12-4, the J call TRBJ2-7; D uncertain. The CDR3 runs to 13 residues. The CDR3 DNA reads TGTGCCAGCAGCTTAGGCAGGCCCCTCGAGCAGTACTTC. It codes for CASSLGRPLEQYF.

A few counts support this clonotype. The chain joins TRBV24-1 to TRBJ2-7; 9 bases are a match to TRBD2. After removal of 1 base from V and 3 bases from J, the junction contained 15 bases not matched to a gene. From germline, CDR1 is KGHDR and CDR2 SFDVKD. The CDR3 is 19 amino acids. The CDR3 DNA is TGTGCCACCAGTGATTTTGAAGCGGGAGGAAGACAAGAAGACTACGAGCAGTACTTC. Protein: CATSDFEAGGRQEDYEQYF.

The chain employs TRBV12-3 or TRBV12-4 and TRBJ1-2; D is perhaps TRBD1 (6 bases). The V gene lost 5 bases and the J gene lost 4 bases, with 14 bases spanning the gap. The CDR3 has 14 amino acids. The CDR3 sequence is CASSPRTEIYGYTF. As DNA, the CDR3 is TGTGCCAGCAGTCCCCGGACAGAGATCTATGGCTACACCTTC.

To note about this clonotype: The junction departs from the called germline gene at one end, perhaps through a read error. V is TRBV29-1 and J is TRBJ2-5, with D perhaps matching TRBD2 (5 bases). This CDR3 has 12 amino acids. CDR1 is SQVTM and CDR2 is ANQGSEA in the germline V gene. DNA of the CDR3: TGCAGCTCGAGGACTGTCCAAGGGACCCAGTACTTC. Its protein product is CSSRTVQGTQYF.

To note about this clonotype: A read error may produce the germline difference seen at one junction end. The V and J genes are TRBV19 and TRBJ2-4; D is possibly TRBD1 or TRBD2 (5 bases each). Germline V gene lookup returns CDR1 LNHDA and CDR2 SQIVND (reference sequence). This CDR3 has 13 residues. This CDR3 reads CARSTGGKNIQYF. The CDR3 DNA reads as TGTGCCAGGAGTACAGGAGGCAAAAACATTCAGTACTTC.

The rearrangement links TRBV7-9 to TRBJ1-5; TRBD1 might be the D (6 bases). CDR3 length: 15 amino acids. The V end was cut by 4 bases, the J end by 3 bases, with 13 bases between. From germline, CDR1 is SEHNR and CDR2 FQNEAQ (reference sequence). The CDR3 DNA reads TGTGCCAGCAGCTCCACCGGGACAATCAATCAGCCCCAGCATTTT. Translating gives CASSSTGTINQPQHF.

For this clonotype: Sequence at one end of the junction differs from germline and may be a read error. J is TRBJ2-5 and V is TRBV20-1; 9 positions agree with TRBD2. Germline lookup yields CDR1 DFQATT and CDR2 SNEGSKA (reference sequence). The CDR3 totals 15 residues. The CDR3 loop is CSARDPSGGSEIQYF. The CDR3 DNA reads TGCAGTGCTAGAGATCCCAGCGGGGGGTCGGAGATCCAGTACTTC.

The J gene is TRBJ1-2, the V gene TRBV5-1, with D unclear. CDR3 length: 14 amino acids. Trimming left V 0 bases short and J 8 bases short, with 14 bases between. CDR1 SGHRS and CDR2 YFSETQ come from the germline V gene. In DNA, the CDR3 is TGCGCCAGCAGCTTGGGCCCGGAATCGGGGGGCTACACCTTC. Translating gives CASSLGPESGGYTF.

This clonotype was found a few times. The J gene is TRBJ2-1, the V gene TRBV2; no clear D. V was trimmed by 6 bases and J by 7 bases, leaving 22 bases between them. This CDR3 is built from 16 residues. CDR1 is SNHLY and CDR2 is FYNNEI in the germline V gene. The CDR3 bases are TGTGCCAGCAGGAACCGGCTAGTATCGGCCGGAAATGAGCAGTTCTTC. It yields the protein CASRNRLVSAGNEQFF.